The 20 T cell receptor beta chains below come from one sample, sequenced in a study of response to subunit inactivated influenza vaccine. TCRdb re-called the RT-PCR reads through MiXCR, storing one row per CDR3 protein. Of roughly 700,000 distinct CDR3 sequences detected, approximately 15% appear once; the ten largest clones hold less than 7%. Specimen: PBMCs from blood, collected approximately 15 days before vaccination. The receptors derive from a man between 45 and 60 years old who received an inactivated influenza vaccine.

This clonotype occurred a few times. J is TRBJ2-7 and V is TRBV12-3 or TRBV12-4; the D is unclear. V gave up 3 bases and J gave up 5 bases, with 5 bases separating them. The CDR3 loop spans 11 amino acids. CDR3 in amino acids: CASSFFDEQYF. For the CDR3, the DNA is TGTGCCAGCAGTTTTTTCGACGAGCAGTACTTC.

The gene calls are TRBV3-1 and TRBJ2-7, with 10 bases identical to TRBD2. Germline values: CDR1 LGHDT, CDR2 YNNKEL (reference sequence). J lost 0 bases, V lost 1 base, and 3 bases had no gene match. This CDR3 contains 16 residues. The CDR3 here is CASSQGSSGSSYEQYF. CDR3 sequence (DNA): TGTGCCAGCAGCCAAGGGTCTAGCGGGAGCTCCTACGAGCAGTACTTC.

The rearrangement links TRBV10-3 to TRBJ2-3; 7 nucleotides line up with TRBD1. Germline CDR1 and CDR2: ENHRY and SYGVKD. V dropped 6 bases and J dropped 1; count of bases not matched to a gene: 4. The length of the CDR3 is 14 residues. As DNA, the CDR3 is TGTGCCATCAGGGACAGGTCCGGCACAGATACGCAGTATTTT. Residues: CAIRDRSGTDTQYF.

This clonotype has a count of ten or more. This chain uses TRBV7-8 with TRBJ2-3; the D is unclear. The CDR3 is 16 amino acids. The germline V and J ends were trimmed by 1 base and 2 bases, with 13 bases remaining between them. The germline gives CDR1 SGHVS, CDR2 FQNEAQ. The CDR3 nucleotides are TGTGCCAGCAGCTTAGTTGGCGGCCCCCCCACAGATACGCAGTATTTT. It translates to CASSLVGGPPTDTQYF. Based on the CDR3 plus reference TRBV7-8 and TRBJ2-3, the full variable domain is GAGVSQSPRYKVAKRGQDVALRCDPISGHVSLFWYQQALGQGPEFLTYFQNEAQLDKSGLPSDRFFAERPEGSVSTLKIQRTQQEDSAVYLCASSLVGGPPTDTQYFGPGTRLTVL.

The chain links TRBV27 to TRBJ2-7; 7 bases are a match to TRBD1. CDR1 is MNHEY and CDR2 is SMNVEV in the germline V gene (reference sequence). With V trimmed by 8 bases and J by 2 bases, 9 bases remained unmatched. The CDR3 is 14 amino acids. This CDR3 reads CASSTRDRAYEQYF. The CDR3 DNA is TGTGCCAGCTCAACGAGGGACAGAGCCTACGAGCAGTACTTC.

The chain has TRBV5-1 and TRBJ2-2, with 10 positions matching TRBD2. V was pared by 4 bases and J by 2 bases, with 5 bases of the junction left unmatched. Germline V CDR1 and CDR2: SGHRS, YFSETQ. The CDR3 covers 16 residues. The CDR3 protein is CASSKERGGNTGELFF. CDR3 bases: TGCGCCAGCAGCAAAGAGCGGGGGGGCAACACCGGGGAGCTGTTTTTT. The full variable domain, in which reference TRBV5-1 and TRBJ2-2 provide the parts outside the CDR3, is KAGVTQTPRYLIKTRGQQVTLSCSPISGHRSVSWYQQTPGQGLQFLFEYFSETQRNKGNFPGRFSGRQFSNSRSEMNVSTLELGDSALYLCASSKERGGNTGELFFGEGSRLTVL.

This clonotype was observed a handful of times. The chain has TRBV14 and TRBJ2-3; TRBD1 is a possible D gene (6 bases). Looked up from germline, CDR1 is SGHDN and CDR2 is FVKESK. CDR3 size: 16 residues. V was pared by 5 bases and J by 0 bases, with 15 bases between. Written as DNA, the CDR3 is TGTGCCAGCAGCTGGTACAGGGACCCGAGCACAGATACGCAGTATTTT. Translation: CASSWYRDPSTDTQYF. Based on the CDR3 plus reference TRBV14 and TRBJ2-3, the full variable domain is EAGVTQFPSHSVIEKGQTVTLRCDPISGHDNLYWYRRVMGKEIKFLLHFVKESKQDESGMPNNRFLAERTGGTYSTLKVQPAELEDSGVYFCASSWYRDPSTDTQYFGPGTRLTVL.

This chain uses TRBV6-1 with TRBJ2-7, with 8 bases that match TRBD2. CDR1 is MNHNS, CDR2 SASEGT, per germline. The CDR3 length is 15 residues. Trimming at V came to 6 bases and at J to 2 bases, leaving 9 bases not matched to a gene. CDR3 loop: CASRPGREGAYEQYF. As DNA, the CDR3 is TGTGCCAGCAGACCCGGGAGGGAGGGGGCCTACGAGCAGTACTTC.

The table lists this clonotype with many counts. The rearrangement uses TRBV20-1 and TRBJ1-5; maybe TRBD1 (5 bases). Germline assignment: CDR1 DFQATT and CDR2 SNEGSKA (reference sequence). This CDR3 has 12 amino acids. Between the trimmed V and J ends, which lost 3 bases and 5 bases, there was a span of 8 bases. The CDR3 loop is CSASQGDQPQHF. CDR3 DNA sequence: TGCAGTGCTAGTCAGGGCGATCAGCCCCAGCATTTT.

This clonotype was seen many times. V usage is TRBV29-1 and J usage is TRBJ2-7, with a possible D match to TRBD1 (7 bases). Germline-derived CDR1 and CDR2 are SQVTM and ANQGSEA. This CDR3 has 14 amino acids. Trimming stripped 1 base from V and 4 bases from J, with 14 bases between. The CDR3 spells CSVEAAGQSYEQYF. CDR3 DNA: TGCAGCGTTGAAGCGGCGGGACAGTCGTACGAGCAGTACTTC.

This clonotype came up many times. The V and J genes are TRBV4-2 and TRBJ1-1; TRBD1 matches at 8 bases. The CDR3 totals 15 residues. In germline, CDR1 is LGHNA, CDR2 YNFKEQ. Trimming cost V 4 bases and J 0 bases; bases outside gene matches: 4. CDR3 loop: CASSRSTGVNTEAFF. The CDR3 DNA follows: TGTGCCAGCAGCCGATCGACAGGGGTGAACACTGAAGCTTTCTTT.

The table lists this clonotype with a few counts. The gene calls are TRBV29-1 and TRBJ2-1; D not resolved. The CDR3 totals 13 residues. Germline CDR1 SQVTM, CDR2 ANQGSEA. Trimming left V 4 bases short and J 5 bases short, with 12 bases between. CDR3 residues: CSVGFRQDNEQFF. CDR3 DNA: TGCAGCGTTGGTTTTAGGCAGGACAATGAGCAGTTCTTC.

This clonotype was seen many times. Here the CDR3 reads CSARPGAGNQPQHF. The CDR3 nucleotides read TGCAGTGCTAGACCGGGGGCAGGAAATCAGCCCCAGCATTTT. The chain is built from TRBV20-1 and TRBJ1-5; D is possibly TRBD1 (6 bases). CDR3 size: 14 residues. Germline V gives CDR1 DFQATT, CDR2 SNEGSKA (reference sequence). Trimming took off 2 bases at V and 4 bases at J, with 12 bases between the two ends.

This clonotype was observed many times. The J gene is TRBJ2-3, the V gene TRBV20-1, with 9 nucleotides matching TRBD2. The CDR3 runs 16 residues. CDR1 DFQATT and CDR2 SNEGSKA come from the germline V gene (reference sequence). V gave up 5 bases and J gave up 5 bases; unmatched junction bases: 14. The CDR3 bases are TGCAGTGCTCGGCCCCTGGCGGGGGGGCATAAAGATACGCAGTATTTT. This translates into CSARPLAGGHKDTQYF.

The V and J genes are TRBV27 and TRBJ2-7; D might be TRBD2 (6 bases). The V gene lost 2 bases and the J gene lost 0 bases, with 20 bases spanning the gap. CDR3 length: 18 residues. Germline values: CDR1 MNHEY, CDR2 SMNVEV (reference sequence). For the CDR3, the DNA is TGTGCCAGCAGTTTAAGACCCCTCGCGCGCGGGGACTCCTACGAGCAGTACTTC. Its protein is CASSLRPLARGDSYEQYF.

The V call is TRBV4-3, the J call TRBJ2-1; D uncertain. The germline V gene encodes CDR1 LGHNA and CDR2 YSLEER. The CDR3 covers 14 residues. With 3 bases removed from V and 4 bases from J, the gap between germline ends came to 10 bases. In DNA form, the CDR3 reads TGCGCCAGCAGCCAGACGGACGGGTACAATGAGCAGTTCTTC. Its protein is CASSQTDGYNEQFF.

This clonotype occurred a few times. The chain recombines TRBV5-5 with TRBJ1-1, with D maybe TRBD1 (5 bases). Trimming pared 2 bases from V and 0 bases from J, leaving 17 bases between. Germline CDR1 SGHKS, CDR2 YYEKEE (reference sequence). CDR3 size: 17 residues. The CDR3: CASSFTLAGLMNTEAFF. CDR3 nucleotide sequence: TGTGCCAGCAGCTTTACCTTAGCGGGGCTTATGAACACTGAAGCTTTCTTT.

The gene calls are TRBV27 and TRBJ2-7, with TRBD1 identical over 8 bases. Germline lookup yields CDR1 MNHEY and CDR2 SMNVEV (reference sequence). With 5 bases clipped from V and 2 bases from J, the junction kept 2 bases outside the gene matches. The CDR3 spans 13 residues. This chain's CDR3 is CASSMDRAYEQYF. The CDR3 coding sequence is TGTGCCAGCAGTATGGACAGGGCCTACGAGCAGTACTTC.

This clonotype turned up a few times. This rearrangement joins TRBV18 to TRBJ1-2; D is undetermined. CDR1 and CDR2 from the germline V gene are KGHSH and LQKENI. Trimming removed 2 bases at V and 3 bases at J, with 7 bases between. This CDR3 comprises 13 residues. DNA for the CDR3: TGTGCCAGCTCACCAGGGTACGACTATGGCTACACCTTC. This gives the protein CASSPGYDYGYTF.

The table lists this clonotype with a few counts. The chain combines TRBV28 with TRBJ2-7; TRBD1 matches 7 bases. J was trimmed by 0 bases and V by 11 bases; bases with no gene match: 4. CDR3 length: 12 amino acids. Germline V gene data show CDR1 as MDHEN and CDR2 as SYDVKM. The DNA of the CDR3 is TGTGCCGGGGGACAGAGCTCCTACGAGCAGTACTTC. This codes for CAGGQSSYEQYF. Variable domain in full (rest from reference TRBV28 and TRBJ2-7): DVKVTQSSRYLVKRTGEKVFLECVQDMDHENMFWYRQDPGLGLRLIYFSYDVKMKEKGDIPEGYSVSREKKERFSLILESASTNQTSMYLCAGGQSSYEQYFGPGTRLTVT.